Shown below are 29 T cell receptor beta chains from a single sample sequenced in a study of blood T cell repertoires in COVID-19. The table came from immunoSEQ multiplex PCR; TCRdb's copy has only in-frame clones and leaves some out. The sample has about 430,000 clones; roughly 90% are singletons. Sequencing input: PBMCs or T cells enriched from blood (not recorded which). The receptor set was obtained from a woman aged 18 to 35 who had been exposed to COVID-19.

This clone was observed once. V is TRBV29-1 and J is TRBJ2-2; 8 bases map to TRBD2. V gave up 5 bases and J gave up 3 bases; unmatched junction bases: 8. Per germline, CDR1 SQVTM and CDR2 ANQGSEA. The CDR3 loop spans 15 amino acids. CDR3 in amino acids: CSVSGGRPYTGELFF. The CDR3 DNA sequence: TGCAGCGTTTCGGGCGGGAGGCCTTACACCGGGGAGCTGTTTTTT.

This chain links TRBV27 with TRBJ1-1; D unclear. This CDR3 has 14 amino acids. The ends were cut back, 0 bases at V and 7 bases at J, with 12 bases in the middle. Germline V gives CDR1 MNHEY, CDR2 SMNVEV (reference sequence). CDR3 sequence: CASSLSEGLGEAFF. The CDR3 region has the DNA TGTGCCAGCAGTTTATCGGAGGGCCTGGGTGAAGCTTTCTTT.

This chain links TRBV11-2 with TRBJ2-1; D is unclear. Germline V gene lookup returns CDR1 SGHAT and CDR2 FQNNGV. The CDR3 covers 14 residues. Trimming took off 3 bases at V and 0 bases at J, with 6 bases between the two ends. Here the CDR3 reads CASSLGLSYNEQFF. CDR3 in DNA: TGTGCCAGCAGCTTGGGCCTCTCCTACAATGAGCAGTTCTTC.

This chain joins TRBV28 and TRBJ2-1, with 10 nucleotides matching TRBD2. The germline V gene has CDR1 MDHEN and CDR2 SYDVKM. This CDR3 spans 14 amino acids. Trimming cost V 6 bases and J 12 bases; bases outside gene matches: 11. CDR3 in DNA: TGTGCCAGCAGACCTAGCGGGAGCAAGCGGGGGCAGTTCTTC. This encodes CASRPSGSKRGQFF. Filled out from reference TRBV28 and TRBJ2-1, the complete variable domain reads DVKVTQSSRYLVKRTGEKVFLECVQDMDHENMFWYRQDPGLGLRLIYFSYDVKMKEKGDIPEGYSVSREKKERFSLILESASTNQTSMYLCASRPSGSKRGQFFGPGTRLTVL.

This chain links TRBV7-2 with TRBJ2-1, with D possibly being TRBD1 (6 bases). The CDR3 runs to 15 residues. CDR1 and CDR2 from the germline V gene are SGHTA and FQGNSA. Between the trimmed V and J ends, which lost 5 bases and 5 bases, there was a span of 16 bases. The CDR3 sequence is CASSPPNRANNEQFF. CDR3 in DNA: TGTGCCAGCAGCCCACCTAACAGGGCCAACAATGAGCAGTTCTTC.

The gene calls are TRBV5-6 and TRBJ1-1, with D possibly matching TRBD1 (5 bases). The CDR3 is made up of 13 amino acids. Germline CDR1 SGHDT, CDR2 YYEEEE. V shed 6 bases and J shed 4 bases, with 13 bases lying between them. The CDR3 is CASTAQGFTEAFF. CDR3 coding DNA: TGTGCCAGCACCGCCCAGGGTTTCACTGAAGCTTTCTTT.

This clone was counted a few times. V gene TRBV30 combines with J gene TRBJ2-1; TRBD2 agrees at 8 bases. The J segment lost 0 bases and the V segment lost 1 base, leaving 8 bases of the junction unmatched. From germline, CDR1 is GTSNPN and CDR2 SVGIG (reference sequence). CDR3 length: 17 residues. In DNA form, the CDR3 reads TGTGCCTGGAGTGGATTCGGCGGGAGGAGCTCCTACAATGAGCAGTTCTTC. This encodes CAWSGFGGRSSYNEQFF.

The rearrangement uses TRBV5-4 and TRBJ2-7; TRBD2 aligns across 9 bases. After removal of 6 bases from V and 4 bases from J, the junction contained 14 bases not matched to a gene. Germline assignment: CDR1 SGHNT and CDR2 YYREEE (reference sequence). The CDR3 sequence is 16 residues long. The CDR3 protein is CASTPSRGLASYEQYF. CDR3 coding DNA: TGTGCCAGCACCCCCTCTAGGGGACTAGCTTCTTACGAGCAGTACTTC.

V and J are TRBV4-3 and TRBJ1-2; D gene uncertain. The CDR3 runs to 16 residues. The V and J ends lost 1 base and 0 bases respectively, with 12 bases between them. Germline V CDR1 and CDR2: LGHNA, YSLEER. The CDR3 loop reads CASSQVAGATNYGYTF. The CDR3 nucleotides are TGCGCCAGCAGCCAAGTTGCGGGAGCAACTAACTATGGCTACACCTTC.

The chain uses TRBV7-8 and TRBJ1-6, with 8 bases lining up with TRBD1. The CDR3 length is 18 residues. The junction had 5 bases not matched to a gene; V was cut back by 1 base and J by 0 bases. Germline lookup yields CDR1 SGHVS and CDR2 FQNEAQ. The DNA of the CDR3 is TGTGCCAGCAGCTTAGGGACAGGGCGAAGCTCCTATAATTCACCCCTCCACTTT. Encoded protein: CASSLGTGRSSYNSPLHF.

This chain joins TRBV2 and TRBJ2-7; 9 positions match TRBD1. With V trimmed by 2 bases and J by 4 bases, 6 bases remained unmatched. The CDR3 is 15 amino acids. Germline CDR1 SNHLY, CDR2 FYNNEI. The CDR3 sequence is CASSEQGTGKYEQYF. CDR3 bases: TGTGCCAGCAGTGAACAGGGGACAGGGAAATACGAGCAGTACTTC.

The chain employs TRBV7-8 and TRBJ2-6, with 7 bases aligning to TRBD1. This CDR3 spans 13 amino acids. After removal of 5 bases from V and 10 bases from J, the junction contained 5 bases not matched to a gene. The V gene's germline CDR1 is SGHVS and CDR2 FQNEAQ. CDR3 loop: CASSPQGWNVLTF. CDR3 coding DNA: TGTGCCAGCAGCCCACAGGGGTGGAACGTCCTGACTTTC. The full variable domain, its missing parts supplied by reference TRBV7-8 and TRBJ2-6, is GAGVSQSPRYKVAKRGQDVALRCDPISGHVSLFWYQQALGQGPEFLTYFQNEAQLDKSGLPSDRFFAERPEGSVSTLKIQRTQQEDSAVYLCASSPQGWNVLTFGAGSRLTVL.

V is TRBV5-1 and J is TRBJ1-3; D call uncertain. The V gene lost 6 bases and the J gene lost 0 bases, with 16 bases spanning the gap. The CDR3 runs 16 residues. Germline CDR1 reads SGHRS; CDR2 reads YFSETQ. The CDR3 nucleotides read TGCGCCAGCACCCAGACTGCTCTTATCTCTGGAAACACCATATATTTT. Residues: CASTQTALISGNTIYF.

In its sample, this clone was seen a few times. The chain carries TRBV2 and TRBJ2-3; TRBD2 matches 13 bases. Trimming at V came to 6 bases and at J to 3 bases, leaving 3 bases not matched to a gene. The CDR3 is made up of 15 amino acids. Germline V gives CDR1 SNHLY, CDR2 FYNNEI. The CDR3 region has the DNA TGTGCCAGCAGGGAGACTAGCGGGAGGACAGATACGCAGTATTTT. This gives the protein CASRETSGRTDTQYF.

The genes are TRBV7-3 and TRBJ2-3, with D unclear. With 5 bases removed from V and 0 bases from J, the gap between germline ends came to 9 bases. Per the germline V gene, CDR1 is SGHTA and CDR2 is FQGTGA. This CDR3 has 14 amino acids. The CDR3 sequence: CASSPQPSTDTQYF. DNA for the CDR3: TGTGCCAGCAGCCCACAGCCAAGCACAGATACGCAGTATTTT. Looking up the rest from reference TRBV7-3 and TRBJ2-3 gives the full variable domain: GAGVSQTPSNKVTEKGKYVELRCDPISGHTALYWYRQSLGQGPEFLIYFQGTGAADDSGLPNDRFFAVRPEGSVSTLKIQRTERGDSAVYLCASSPQPSTDTQYFGPGTRLTVL.

The chain's CDR3 is CASSLNVGASRDVSYNEQFF. The CDR3 DNA reads as TGCGCCAGCAGCTTGAATGTAGGGGCGTCTCGAGATGTTTCCTACAATGAGCAGTTCTTC. V gene TRBV5-1 combines with J gene TRBJ2-1, with a possible D match to TRBD1 (5 bases). Germline assignment: CDR1 SGHRS and CDR2 YFSETQ. Between the trimmed V and J ends, which lost 1 base and 1 base, there was a span of 24 bases. CDR3 length: 20 amino acids.

The chain recombines TRBV29-1 with TRBJ1-2; D uncertain. Trimming cost V 3 bases and J 4 bases, with 6 bases left between them. Germline V gene data show CDR1 as SQVTM and CDR2 as ANQGSEA. The CDR3 extends over 11 amino acids. The CDR3 protein is CSVDEGYGYTF. Written as DNA, the CDR3 is TGCAGCGTTGACGAGGGCTATGGCTACACCTTC.

The chain links TRBV5-1 to TRBJ1-3, with a weak D call TRBD1 (6 bases). Trimming stripped 0 bases from V and 0 bases from J, with 10 bases between. The CDR3 is 16 residues long. Germline lookup yields CDR1 SGHRS and CDR2 YFSETQ. Here the CDR3 DNA reads TGCGCCAGCAGCTTGGAGGCGGGGGCCTCTGGAAACACCATATATTTT. Encoded protein: CASSLEAGASGNTIYF. The full variable domain, with the rest looked up from reference TRBV5-1 and TRBJ1-3, is KAGVTQTPRYLIKTRGQQVTLSCSPISGHRSVSWYQQTPGQGLQFLFEYFSETQRNKGNFPGRFSGRQFSNSRSEMNVSTLELGDSALYLCASSLEAGASGNTIYFGEGSWLTVV.

The chain couples TRBV5-5 to TRBJ2-7; 7 positions agree with TRBD2. V trimming: 3 bases; J trimming: 2 bases; junction bases outside the gene matches: 2. Germline values: CDR1 SGHKS, CDR2 YYEKEE (reference sequence). There are 13 residues in the CDR3. The CDR3 spells CASSWAGAYEQYF. The CDR3, as DNA: TGTGCCAGCAGCTGGGCGGGGGCCTACGAGCAGTACTTC.

This sequence joins TRBV2 and TRBJ1-5; D is undetermined. Germline V gene lookup returns CDR1 SNHLY and CDR2 FYNNEI. The V end lost 1 base, the J end lost 1 base, and 11 bases lay between the germline ends. The length of the CDR3 is 16 residues. The CDR3 coding sequence is TGTGCCAGCAGTGAAGGGAGGATCTGGAGCAATCAGCCCCAGCATTTT. It encodes CASSEGRIWSNQPQHF.

About this clone: A junction boundary mismatches the germline segment, possibly from a read error. V is TRBV28 and J is TRBJ2-7, with 7 bases lining up with TRBD1. This CDR3 spans 11 amino acids. Germline CDR1 MDHEN, CDR2 SYDVKM. The CDR3 loop reads CASSLISGQHF. The CDR3 bases are TGTGCCAGCAGTTTAATCTCGGGACAGCACTTC.

The gene calls are TRBV29-1 and TRBJ1-1; D is possibly TRBD1 (6 bases). Per germline, CDR1 SQVTM and CDR2 ANQGSEA. CDR3 length equals 13 residues. V was clipped by 5 bases and J by 4 bases, with 14 bases between them. The chain's CDR3 is CSVRREGGTEAFF. CDR3 coding DNA: TGCAGCGTTAGGAGGGAGGGGGGCACTGAAGCTTTCTTT.

V and J are TRBV15 and TRBJ2-4; TRBD1 matches 8 bases. Germline CDR1 and CDR2: LNHNV and YYDKDF (reference sequence). J lost 1 base, V lost 4 bases, and 3 bases had no gene match. The CDR3 length is 15 residues. The CDR3 nucleotides are TGTGCCACCAGCACAGGGGGCGCCGCCAAAAACATTCAGTACTTC. Residues: CATSTGGAAKNIQYF.

The chain uses TRBV3-1 (or the pseudogene TRBV3-2) and TRBJ2-3; D might be TRBD2 (6 bases). With 4 bases removed from V and 3 bases from J, the gap between germline ends came to 11 bases. The germline CDR1 and CDR2 sequences are LGHDT and YNNKEL (reference sequence). The CDR3 runs 14 residues. The CDR3 spells CASSLVAGTDTQYF. For the CDR3, the DNA is TGTGCCAGCAGCCTCGTTGCGGGAACAGATACGCAGTATTTT.

The chain has TRBV7-9 and TRBJ1-1; no reliable D call. The CDR3 consists of 12 residues. V dropped 5 bases and J dropped 7 bases, with 11 bases sitting between them. The germline V gene has CDR1 SEHNR and CDR2 FQNEAQ (reference sequence). In DNA, the CDR3 is TGTGCCAGCAGCCCAATCGGGGTTGAAGCTTTCTTT. Translating it yields CASSPIGVEAFF.

This sequence joins TRBV7-9 and TRBJ2-1; 7 nucleotides agree with TRBD1. J lost 12 bases, V lost 1 base, and 3 bases had no gene match. CDR3 length: 12 amino acids. The V gene's germline CDR1 is SEHNR and CDR2 FQNEAQ (reference sequence). The CDR3 loop reads CASSLGDRVQFF. The CDR3 bases are TGTGCCAGCAGCTTAGGAGACAGGGTGCAGTTCTTC.

The genes are TRBV20-1 and TRBJ2-5, with no clear D. Germline V lookup: CDR1 DFQATT, CDR2 SNEGSKA (reference sequence). Deletions cut 6 bases from V and 4 bases from J, with 9 bases between. The CDR3 totals 11 residues. The CDR3 nucleotides read TGCAGTGCCCCAAACGGAGAGACCCAGTACTTC. The encoded protein is CSAPNGETQYF.

A single count supports this clone. The rearrangement joins TRBV28 to TRBJ2-5; 9 bases map to TRBD1. Germline CDR1 is MDHEN and CDR2 is SYDVKM. V was clipped by 5 bases and J by 1 base; unmatched bases: 2. There are 14 residues in the CDR3. The CDR3 reads CASSDRGTQETQYF. The CDR3 bases are TGTGCCAGCAGTGACAGGGGGACCCAAGAGACCCAGTACTTC.

This sequence joins TRBV6-2 or TRBV6-3 and TRBJ1-6; 9 positions match TRBD1. With 5 bases clipped from V and 7 bases from J, the junction kept 3 bases outside the gene matches. CDR1 and CDR2 (germline): MNHEY, SVGEGT. The CDR3 covers 14 residues. CDR3 residues: CASSQDRGNSPLHF. CDR3 DNA sequence: TGTGCCAGCAGTCAGGACAGGGGAAATTCACCCCTCCACTTT.